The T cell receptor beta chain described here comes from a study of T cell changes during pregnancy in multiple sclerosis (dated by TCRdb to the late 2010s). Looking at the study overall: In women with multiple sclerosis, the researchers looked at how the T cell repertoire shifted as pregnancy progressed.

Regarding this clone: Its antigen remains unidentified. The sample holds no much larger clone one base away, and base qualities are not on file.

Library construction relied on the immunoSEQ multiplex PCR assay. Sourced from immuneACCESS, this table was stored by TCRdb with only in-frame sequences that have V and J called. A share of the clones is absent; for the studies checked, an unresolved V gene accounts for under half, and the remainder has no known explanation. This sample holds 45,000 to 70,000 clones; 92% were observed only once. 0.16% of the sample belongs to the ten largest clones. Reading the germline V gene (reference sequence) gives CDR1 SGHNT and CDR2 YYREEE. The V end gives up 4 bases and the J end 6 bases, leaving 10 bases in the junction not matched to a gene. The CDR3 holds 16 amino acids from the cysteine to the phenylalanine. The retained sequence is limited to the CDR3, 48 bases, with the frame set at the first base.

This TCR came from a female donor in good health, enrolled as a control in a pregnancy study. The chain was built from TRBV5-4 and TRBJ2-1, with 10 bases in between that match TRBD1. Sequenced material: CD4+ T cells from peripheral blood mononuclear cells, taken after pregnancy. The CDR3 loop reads CASSPPRGTGANEQFF. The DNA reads TGTGCCAGCAGCCCCCCGAGGGGGACAGGGGCCAATGAGCAGTTCTTC. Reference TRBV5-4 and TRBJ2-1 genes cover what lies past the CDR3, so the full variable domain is ETGVTQSPTHLIKTRGQQVTLRCSSQSGHNTVSWYQQALGQGPQFIFQYYREEENGRGNFPPRFSGLQFPNYSSELNVNALELDDSALYLCASSPPRGTGANEQFFGPGTRLTVL.